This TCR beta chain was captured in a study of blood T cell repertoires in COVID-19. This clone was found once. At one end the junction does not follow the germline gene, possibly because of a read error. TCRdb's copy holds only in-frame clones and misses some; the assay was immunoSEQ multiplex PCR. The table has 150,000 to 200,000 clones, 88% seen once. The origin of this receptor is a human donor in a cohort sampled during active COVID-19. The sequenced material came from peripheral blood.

The CDR3: CAWSDRGGNF. In DNA form, the CDR3 reads TGTGCCTGGAGTGATAGGGGTGGGAACTTC. The rearrangement uses TRBV30 and TRBJ2-5; a possible D gene is TRBD1 (5 bases). CDR3 length: 10 residues. Germline V CDR1 and CDR2: GTSNPN, SVGIG (reference sequence).